These T cell receptor beta chains were read from a single sample in a study of human T cells and chemical hapten exposure. Each CDR3 protein gets one entry after TCRdb re-called the RACE reads with MiXCR. Of a few hundred thousand distinct CDR3 sequences in the sample, around 5.5% were seen once. Material: whole blood, obtained in connection with sensitization to the hapten diphenylcyclopropenone (DPC). These receptors originate from a woman aged 18-29 years with alopecia areata. Some clones in this sample may be carry-over from other donors' samples. The CDR3 runs from the conserved cysteine through the conserved F or W. D genes are given only for firm matches. Clone size is stated in some rows and not others, as once, few, many or a class when expanded.

abundance	d_gene	j_gene	v_gene	CDR3nt	CDR3aa
few	TRBD2	TRBJ2-7	TRBV29-1	TGCAGCGCTGCTGACCGGGAGGCGGGGTCCTACGAGCAGTACTTC	CSAADREAGSYEQYF
few	NA	TRBJ1-1	TRBV12-3/TRBV12-4	TGTGCCAGCAGTTCCGTACAGCGGAACACTGAAGCTTTCTTT	CASSSVQRNTEAFF
few	NA	TRBJ2-7	TRBV27	TGTGCCAGCAGAGGGGCAGGGAGCTCCTACGAGCAGTACTTC	CASRGAGSSYEQYF
many	NA	TRBJ1-2	TRBV6-1	TGTGCCAGCAGTGACAGAGACAGTCTGATCTATGGCTACACCTTC	CASSDRDSLIYGYTF
NA	NA	TRBJ2-6	TRBV6-2/TRBV6-3	TGTGCCAGCAGTTACGGCCCCGGGGACTCTGGGGCCAACGTCCTGACTTTC	CASSYGPGDSGANVLTF
many	NA	TRBJ1-5	TRBV18	TGTGCCAGCTCACCCACCCCAGGCAATAGCAATCAGCCCCAGCATTTT	CASSPTPGNSNQPQHF
many	NA	TRBJ1-1	TRBV13	TGTGCCAGCAGCTTAGACAGGGCCGCTGAAGCTTTCTTT	CASSLDRAAEAFF
medium-sized	TRBD1	TRBJ1-1	TRBV4-3	TGCGCCAGCAGCACAGGGGGAGACGTTGGTACTGAAGCTTTCTTT	CASSTGGDVGTEAFF
many	TRBD1	TRBJ1-2	TRBV3-1	TGTGCCAGCAGCGTAGGACAGGGAGTTAATGGCTACACCTTC	CASSVGQGVNGYTF
NA	TRBD1	TRBJ2-1	TRBV20-1	TGCAGTGCTAGACGGGACAGCCTATCCTTAGAGCAGTTCTTC	CSARRDSLSLEQFF
NA	TRBD2	TRBJ2-4	TRBV2	TGTGCCAGCAGTGAACGGGGGGGCGGAACCAAAAACATTCAGTACTTC	CASSERGGGTKNIQYF
many	NA	TRBJ1-2	TRBV27	TGTGCCAGCAGTTTGGCGGCCGCCCAGGGGTATGGCTACACCTTC	CASSLAAAQGYGYTF
NA	NA	TRBJ1-2	TRBV3-1	TGTGCCAGCAGCCAAGTTGTGACGGGAATGGCCTACACCTTC	CASSQVVTGMAYTF
many	NA	TRBJ2-1	TRBV5-8	TGTGCCAGCAGCTTGCTCCCGGGGGACAATGAGCAGTTCTTC	CASSLLPGDNEQFF
many	TRBD2	TRBJ2-7	TRBV5-1	TGCGCCAGCAGCTTGGCGGGGGGGAGTAGAAGCTACGAGCAGTACTTC	CASSLAGGSRSYEQYF
NA	NA	TRBJ1-6	TRBV5-1	TGCGCCAGCCGGGGGGATTCGTTTTCACCCCTCCACTTT	CASRGDSFSPLHF
NA	NA	TRBJ1-4	TRBV6-1	TGTGCCAGCAGGAGGGACGGCAGTAATGAAAAACTGTTTTTT	CASRRDGSNEKLFF
NA	NA	TRBJ1-5	TRBV12-5	TGTGCTAGTGGTTTAGGTGATCAGCCCCAGCATTTT	CASGLGDQPQHF
NA	TRBD2	TRBJ2-3	TRBV20-1	TGCAGTGCTAGTCTGCACCCGGGACTAGCGGGGGGAACCACAGATACGCAGTATTTT	CSASLHPGLAGGTTDTQYF
NA	TRBD2	TRBJ2-2	TRBV7-3	TGTGCCAGCAGCTTGACTAGCGGGGGGATTAACACCGGGGAGCTGTTTTTT	CASSLTSGGINTGELFF
few	TRBD2	TRBJ2-3	TRBV6-2/TRBV6-3	TGTGCCAGCAGTTATTCGACTAGCTTCGCAGATACGCAGTATTTT	CASSYSTSFADTQYF
NA	NA	TRBJ1-2	TRBV6-5	TGTGCCAGCAGCCAGGGGTATGCAGGCAACTATGGCTACACCTTC	CASSQGYAGNYGYTF
many	NA	TRBJ2-7	TRBV3-1	TGTGCCAGCAGCCGCGCTAGCGCCTCCTCCTACGAGCAGTACTTC	CASSRASASSYEQYF
NA	TRBD1	TRBJ2-1	TRBV10-3	TGTGCCATCAGTGCTGCGACAGGGCGGAACCACAATGAGCAGTTCTTC	CAISAATGRNHNEQFF
few	NA	TRBJ1-5	TRBV4-1	TGCGCCAGCAGCCCTCTCCCAGGGGGCAATCAGCCCCAGCATTTT	CASSPLPGGNQPQHF
NA	TRBD1	TRBJ1-5	TRBV7-2	TGTGCCAGCAGCTTGAGACAGGGCGAGGGACAGCCCCAGCATTTT	CASSLRQGEGQPQHF
NA	NA	TRBJ1-5	TRBV27	TGTGCCAGCAGTTCGACAGGCCGGACGAATCAGCCCCAGCATTTT	CASSSTGRTNQPQHF
NA	TRBD2	TRBJ2-1	TRBV3-1	TGTGCCAGCAGCCAGATCCCGGGACTAGCCAATGAGCAGCTCTTC	CASSQIPGLANEQLF
few	NA	TRBJ1-4	TRBV5-1	TGCGCCAGCAGCTTGAGTCGCGGAGGGGGAAAACTGTTTTTT	CASSLSRGGGKLFF
many	NA	TRBJ1-1	TRBV7-9	TGTGCCAGCAAACGGTCTGGCACTGAAGCTTTCTTT	CASKRSGTEAFF
NA	TRBD1	TRBJ2-7	TRBV6-5	TGTGCCAGCAGTTATGGGACAGGGGTTGGCGAGCAGTACTTC	CASSYGTGVGEQYF
few	NA	TRBJ1-2	TRBV7-9	TGTGCCAGCAGTTCAGGGGTTTTCTATGGCTACACCTTC	CASSSGVFYGYTF
NA	TRBD1	TRBJ1-1	TRBV12-3/TRBV12-4	TGTGCCAGCAGTTCCGGGACCGACAGGGGGCCCGTGGCTGAAGCTTTCTTT	CASSSGTDRGPVAEAFF
few	NA	TRBJ2-2	TRBV7-3	TGTGCCAGCACCACGGGGCAGGGAAAAGGAACCGGGGAGCTGTTTTTT	CASTTGQGKGTGELFF
many	TRBD1	TRBJ1-1	TRBV11-1	TGTGCCAGCAGCTCCTGGGACAGGACAACTGAAGCTTTCTTT	CASSSWDRTTEAFF
few	TRBD2	TRBJ2-4	TRBV6-2/TRBV6-3	TGTGCCAGCAGTTTGTCCGGGCGGGGGGGCCCGAAAAACATTCAGTACTTC	CASSLSGRGGPKNIQYF
NA	TRBD1	TRBJ1-2	TRBV28	TGTGCCAGCAGTTTGACCGGGACAGGGGAGAGGGGCGGCTACACCTTC	CASSLTGTGERGGYTF
many	TRBD1	TRBJ1-6	TRBV7-2	TGTGCCAGCAGCTTAGAGGGACAGAGGGGGAATTCACCCCTCCACTTT	CASSLEGQRGNSPLHF
many	NA	TRBJ1-6	TRBV20-1	TGCAGTGCTAGCCGATGGGACGGCGATTCACCCCTCCACTTT	CSASRWDGDSPLHF